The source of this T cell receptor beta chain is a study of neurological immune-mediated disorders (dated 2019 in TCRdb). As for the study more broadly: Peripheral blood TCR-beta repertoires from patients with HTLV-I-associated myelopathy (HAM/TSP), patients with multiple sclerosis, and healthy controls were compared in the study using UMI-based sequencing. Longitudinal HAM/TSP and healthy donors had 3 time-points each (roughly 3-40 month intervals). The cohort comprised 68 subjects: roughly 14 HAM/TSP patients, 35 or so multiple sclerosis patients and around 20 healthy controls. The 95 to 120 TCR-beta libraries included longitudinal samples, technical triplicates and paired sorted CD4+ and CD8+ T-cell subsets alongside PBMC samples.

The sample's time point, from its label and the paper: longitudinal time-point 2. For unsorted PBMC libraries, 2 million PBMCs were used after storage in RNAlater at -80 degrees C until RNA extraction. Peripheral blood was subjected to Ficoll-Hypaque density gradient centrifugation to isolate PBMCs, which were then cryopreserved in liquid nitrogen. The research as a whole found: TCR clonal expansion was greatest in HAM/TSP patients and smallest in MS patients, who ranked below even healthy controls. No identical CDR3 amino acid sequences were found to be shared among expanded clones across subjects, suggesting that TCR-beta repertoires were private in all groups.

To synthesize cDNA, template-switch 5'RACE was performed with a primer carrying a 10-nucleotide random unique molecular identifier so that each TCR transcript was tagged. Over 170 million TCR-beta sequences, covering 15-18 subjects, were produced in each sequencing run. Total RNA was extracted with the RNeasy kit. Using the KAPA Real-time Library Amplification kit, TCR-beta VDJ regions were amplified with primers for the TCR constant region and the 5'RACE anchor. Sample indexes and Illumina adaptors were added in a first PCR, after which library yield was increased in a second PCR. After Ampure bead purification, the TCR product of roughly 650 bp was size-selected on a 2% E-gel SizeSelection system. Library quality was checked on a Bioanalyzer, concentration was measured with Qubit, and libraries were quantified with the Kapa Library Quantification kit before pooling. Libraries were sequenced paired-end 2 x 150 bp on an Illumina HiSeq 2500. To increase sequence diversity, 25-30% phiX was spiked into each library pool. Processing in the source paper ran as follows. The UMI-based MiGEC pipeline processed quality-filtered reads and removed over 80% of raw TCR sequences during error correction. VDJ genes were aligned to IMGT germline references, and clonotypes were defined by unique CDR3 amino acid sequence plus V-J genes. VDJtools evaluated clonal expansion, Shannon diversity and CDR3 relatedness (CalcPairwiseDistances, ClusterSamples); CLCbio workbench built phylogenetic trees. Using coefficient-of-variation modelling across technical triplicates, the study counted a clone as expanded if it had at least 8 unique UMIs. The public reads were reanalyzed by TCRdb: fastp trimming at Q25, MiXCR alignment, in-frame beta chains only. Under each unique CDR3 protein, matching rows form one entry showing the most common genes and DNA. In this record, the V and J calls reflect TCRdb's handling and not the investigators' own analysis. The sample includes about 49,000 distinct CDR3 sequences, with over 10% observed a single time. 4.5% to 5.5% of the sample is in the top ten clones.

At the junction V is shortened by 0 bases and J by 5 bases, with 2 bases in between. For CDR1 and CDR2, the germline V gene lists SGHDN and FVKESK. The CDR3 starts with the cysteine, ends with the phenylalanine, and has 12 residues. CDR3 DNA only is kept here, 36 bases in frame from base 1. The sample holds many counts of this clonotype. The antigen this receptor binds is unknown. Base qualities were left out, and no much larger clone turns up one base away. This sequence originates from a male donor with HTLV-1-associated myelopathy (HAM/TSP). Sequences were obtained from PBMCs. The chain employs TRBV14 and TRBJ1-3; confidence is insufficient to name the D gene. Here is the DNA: TGTGCCAGCAGCCAAGATCGAAACACCATATATTTT. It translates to CASSQDRNTIYF.